The 24 T cell receptor beta chains presented below share a single source sample, sequenced in a study of T cell repertoires in cytomegalovirus infection. Using its own MiXCR run on the reads, TCRdb lists one record per CDR3 protein. The sample has 150,000 to 200,000 distinct CDR3 sequences; roughly a sixth are singletons. The sample comprised CD8+ T cells from PBMCs. These receptor sequences come from a human donor in good health (CMV status not recorded). Some clones in this sample may be carry-over from other donors' samples.

The V call is TRBV7-2, the J call TRBJ2-5; D is unclear. The germline gives CDR1 SGHTA, CDR2 FQGNSA. This CDR3 comprises 15 residues. Trimming pared 5 bases from V and 2 bases from J, leaving 15 bases between. Written as DNA, the CDR3 is TGTGCCAGCAGCCGTACCGTCTACCGACAAGAGACCCAGTACTTC. Translation: CASSRTVYRQETQYF. The full variable domain, its missing parts supplied by reference TRBV7-2 and TRBJ2-5, is GAGVSQSPSNKVTEKGKDVELRCDPISGHTALYWYRQSLGQGLEFLIYFQGNSAPDKSGLPSDRFSAERTGGSVSTLTIQRTQQEDSAVYLCASSRTVYRQETQYFGPGTRLLVL.

This clonotype was observed a few times. This chain uses TRBV6-2 or TRBV6-3 with TRBJ2-5; 11 bases are a match to TRBD2. Germline V lookup: CDR1 MNHEY, CDR2 SVGEGT. This CDR3 spans 14 amino acids. The V gene end was trimmed by 6 bases and the J gene end by 5 bases; junction bases not matched to a gene: 5. This CDR3 is CASRLAGARETQYF. The CDR3 DNA is TGTGCCAGCAGACTAGCGGGGGCCCGGGAGACCCAGTACTTC.

This clonotype has just a few counts. The chain employs TRBV6-2 or TRBV6-3 and TRBJ2-1; the D is unclear. Trimming took 6 bases from V and 9 from J, leaving 9 bases between them. Per the germline V gene, CDR1 is MNHEY and CDR2 is SVGEGT. The CDR3 is 11 residues long. CDR3 protein: CASREGLEQFF. DNA of the CDR3: TGTGCCAGCAGGGAAGGTCTTGAGCAGTTCTTC.

Worth noting for this clonotype: This sequence may be a read error, since a much larger clone differs from it by one base. The chain is built from TRBV28 and TRBJ2-7; D is tentatively TRBD1 or TRBD2 (5 bases each). Germline values: CDR1 MDHEN, CDR2 SYDVKM. V lost 3 bases and J lost 4, with 22 bases in between. The CDR3 is 17 amino acids. In DNA, the CDR3 is TGTGCCAGCAGTTTGGGGGTTCGAGAACCCTTAATTTACGAGCAGTACTTC. It yields the protein CASSLGVREPLIYEQYF. Drawing the rest from reference TRBV28 and TRBJ2-7, the complete variable domain is DVKVTQSSRYLVKRTGEKVFLECVQDMDHENMFWYRQDPGLGLRLIYFSYDVKMKEKGDIPEGYSVSREKKERFSLILESASTNQTSMYLCASSLGVREPLIYEQYFGPGTRLTVT.

This clonotype is categorized as medium-sized (0.01 to 0.1%). The chain recombines TRBV28 with TRBJ2-3, with TRBD1 identical over 7 bases. The junction had 3 bases not matched to a gene; V was cut back by 5 bases and J by 4 bases. The CDR3 runs to 13 residues. From germline, CDR1 is MDHEN and CDR2 SYDVKM. CDR3 sequence reads: CASSPTGSDTQYF. DNA of the CDR3: TGTGCCAGCAGTCCGACAGGGTCAGATACGCAGTATTTT.

V and J are TRBV7-9 and TRBJ2-5, with TRBD1 identical over 10 bases. J gave up 2 bases and V 5 bases, and 5 bases lay outside the gene matches. This CDR3 contains 15 residues. CDR1 and CDR2 from the germline V gene are SEHNR and FQNEAQ (reference sequence). The CDR3 is CASSLGTGVQETQYF. DNA for the CDR3: TGTGCCAGCAGCCTCGGGACAGGGGTTCAAGAGACCCAGTACTTC.

This clonotype was seen a few times. The rearrangement uses TRBV7-8 and TRBJ1-5, with TRBD1 identical over 8 bases. V lost 5 bases, J lost 2 bases, and 5 bases stayed unmatched. The germline V gene has CDR1 SGHVS and CDR2 FQNEAQ. CDR3 length: 15 amino acids. The chain's CDR3 is CASSPGGQGNQPQHF. For the CDR3, the DNA is TGTGCCAGCAGCCCTGGGGGACAGGGCAATCAGCCCCAGCATTTT.

This clonotype has more than one count but fewer than ten. The chain has TRBV7-9 and TRBJ2-7; D is ambiguous. Trimming left V 9 bases short and J 3 bases short, with 12 bases between. This CDR3 has 12 amino acids. Germline values: CDR1 SEHNR, CDR2 FQNEAQ (reference sequence). The CDR3 sequence: CASSSDGYEQYF. The CDR3 DNA follows: TGTGCCAGTTCATCGGACGGCTACGAGCAGTACTTC.

This clonotype has only a few counts. The CDR3 here is CASGQGGTEAFF. CDR3 nucleotides: TGTGCCAGCGGACAGGGGGGAACTGAAGCTTTCTTT. The rearrangement uses TRBV9 and TRBJ1-1, with 10 bases fitting TRBD1. The CDR3 spans 12 residues. After removal of 7 bases from V and 5 bases from J, the junction contained 2 bases not matched to a gene. Germline V lookup: CDR1 SGDLS, CDR2 YYNGEE.

This CDR3 reads CASSHLDRSRDSPLHF. The DNA of the CDR3 is TGTGCCAGCAGCCATCTGGACCGATCCAGGGATTCACCCCTCCACTTT. The V and J genes are TRBV7-8 and TRBJ1-6; D is possibly TRBD1 (5 bases). V gave up 5 bases and J gave up 8 bases, with 19 bases separating them. The CDR3 length is 16 residues. Germline loops: CDR1 SGHVS, CDR2 FQNEAQ.

The chain uses TRBV4-3 and TRBJ1-2, with a possible D match to TRBD1 (6 bases). Trimming took off 6 bases at V and 5 bases at J, with 16 bases between the two ends. In germline, CDR1 is LGHNA, CDR2 YSLEER. The CDR3 contains 14 residues. The CDR3 loop is CASSPGRGDYGYTF. CDR3 nucleotide sequence: TGCGCCAGCAGTCCCGGCAGGGGCGATTATGGCTACACCTTC.

This clonotype came up a few times. The chain combines TRBV27 with TRBJ1-2, with a tentative D call TRBD1 (5 bases). CDR3 length equals 14 residues. The V and J ends lost 4 bases and 1 base respectively, with 10 bases between them. Germline V gene sequence: CDR1 MNHEY, CDR2 SMNVEV (reference sequence). CDR3 in amino acids: CASSSDRLNYGYTF. CDR3 sequence (DNA): TGTGCCAGCAGTTCCGACAGACTTAACTATGGCTACACCTTC.

V gene TRBV2 combines with J gene TRBJ2-7, with a weak D call TRBD1 (6 bases). CDR1 and CDR2 from the germline V gene are SNHLY and FYNNEI. Trimming removed 10 bases from V and 0 bases from J, with 16 bases in between. This CDR3 is built from 14 residues. This chain's CDR3 is CATHPGESSYEQYF. The CDR3, as DNA: TGTGCCACTCACCCAGGGGAAAGCTCCTACGAGCAGTACTTC.

The sample holds many counts of this clonotype. This chain uses TRBV7-2 with TRBJ2-7; 9 bases match TRBD1. Trimming removed 3 bases from V and 6 bases from J; junction bases left unmatched: 9. CDR3 length equals 15 residues. From germline, CDR1 is SGHTA and CDR2 FQGNSA. The CDR3 protein is CASSFRTGVISEQYF. CDR3 bases: TGTGCCAGCAGCTTTCGGACAGGGGTTATTAGCGAGCAGTACTTC.

The chain combines TRBV7-2 with TRBJ2-7; no clear D. V dropped 5 bases and J dropped 0 bases, with 14 bases sitting between them. CDR1 SGHTA and CDR2 FQGNSA come from the germline V gene. The CDR3 sequence is 15 residues long. CDR3 in amino acids: CASSLIRQSSYEQYF. CDR3 in DNA: TGTGCCAGCAGCCTGATCCGGCAGAGCTCCTACGAGCAGTACTTC.

This clonotype was detected only a few times. The chain combines TRBV19 with TRBJ1-1, with TRBD1 matching over 7 bases. The length of the CDR3 is 17 residues. V gave up 4 bases and J gave up 1 base; unmatched junction bases: 12. Germline CDR1 is LNHDA and CDR2 is SQIVND (reference sequence). CDR3 sequence (DNA): TGTGCCAGTAGTAGTTTGATTTCCGGGACAGCGAACACTGAAGCTTTCTTT. Its translation: CASSSLISGTANTEAFF.

The chain combines TRBV6-2 or TRBV6-3 with TRBJ1-1, with D possibly matching TRBD1 (5 bases). V dropped 5 bases and J dropped 1 base, with 14 bases sitting between them. The CDR3 sequence is 15 residues long. Germline V gene data show CDR1 as MNHEY and CDR2 as SVGEGT. Here the CDR3 reads CASSTPRGWNTEAFF. The CDR3 coding sequence is TGTGCCAGCAGTACTCCCCGGGGCTGGAACACTGAAGCTTTCTTT.

This clonotype was seen once. This chain uses TRBV19 with TRBJ2-1; weak D call: TRBD2 (6 bases). The CDR3 spans 14 residues. The V end was cut by 1 base, the J end by 5 bases, with 9 bases between. Germline V gene lookup returns CDR1 LNHDA and CDR2 SQIVND (reference sequence). This CDR3 reads CASSIGRGNNEQFF. Here the CDR3 DNA reads TGTGCCAGTAGTATAGGGCGGGGAAACAATGAGCAGTTCTTC.

This clonotype has just a few counts. The rearrangement uses TRBV7-8 and TRBJ2-2, with 10 bases matching TRBD2. After removal of 5 bases from V and 7 bases from J, the junction contained 22 bases not matched to a gene. The CDR3 consists of 20 residues. Germline assignment: CDR1 SGHVS and CDR2 FQNEAQ. Here the CDR3 reads CASSPSGTPGLAGEHGELFF. CDR3 DNA: TGTGCCAGCAGCCCATCCGGGACCCCAGGCCTAGCGGGAGAGCACGGGGAGCTGTTTTTT.

The V call is TRBV19, the J call TRBJ2-7; no clear D gene. There are 12 residues in the CDR3. V was pared by 3 bases and J by 6 bases, with 9 bases between. Germline CDR1 and CDR2: LNHDA and SQIVND (reference sequence). DNA of the CDR3: TGTGCCAGTAGTATGAATGGGCTCGAGCAGTACTTC. Its translation is CASSMNGLEQYF.

The rearrangement links TRBV10-2 to TRBJ2-7, with TRBD1 matching over 7 bases. Germline V gives CDR1 WSHSY, CDR2 SAAADI. The CDR3 extends over 14 amino acids. J gave up 7 bases and V 4 bases, and 10 bases lay outside the gene matches. The CDR3 sequence: CASSGKGQGEEQYF. The CDR3 DNA follows: TGCGCCAGCAGTGGTAAGGGGCAGGGGGAAGAGCAGTACTTC.

The chain combines TRBV30 with TRBJ1-1; D gene unclear. V was shortened by 0 bases and J by 0 bases, with 5 bases between the two germline ends. The CDR3 contains 13 residues. Germline CDR1 GTSNPN, CDR2 SVGIG (reference sequence). CDR3 in amino acids: CAWSVTMNTEAFF. Written as DNA, the CDR3 is TGTGCCTGGAGTGTCACTATGAACACTGAAGCTTTCTTT. The full variable domain, in which reference TRBV30 and TRBJ1-1 provide the parts outside the CDR3, is SQTIHQWPATLVQPVGSPLSLECTVEGTSNPNLYWYRQAAGRGLQLLFYSVGIGQISSEVPQNLSASRPQDRQFILSSKKLLLSDSGFYLCAWSVTMNTEAFFGQGTRLTVV.

This chain connects TRBV12-5 to TRBJ2-7; weak D call: TRBD1 (5 bases). The germline V gene has CDR1 LGHNT and CDR2 FRNRAP. This CDR3 region has 11 residues. The V end was cut by 3 bases, the J end by 7 bases, with 7 bases between. CDR3 protein: CASGFGQEQYF. CDR3 bases: TGTGCTAGTGGTTTTGGACAAGAGCAGTACTTC.

The chain couples TRBV5-6 to TRBJ1-5; maybe TRBD1 (5 bases). This CDR3 comprises 14 residues. The V gene lost 0 bases and the J gene lost 7 bases, with 11 bases spanning the gap. Looked up from germline, CDR1 is SGHDT and CDR2 is YYEEEE. This chain's CDR3 is CASSLGGYGQPQHF. DNA of the CDR3: TGTGCCAGCAGCTTGGGGGGCTACGGACAGCCCCAGCATTTT.